This passage covers 31 T cell receptor beta chains from one sample sequenced in a study of cytomegalovirus exposure and HLA in healthy donors. The PCR contained 60 Vbeta and 13 Jbeta primers. The data were produced by immunoSEQ multiplex PCR, yet TCRdb's version contains in-frame clones alone and is incomplete. The sample has a few hundred thousand clones, around 81% seen once. What was sequenced was PBMCs. These receptor sequences come from a woman aged 55-70 years in good health and CMV-seropositive.

The chain is built from TRBV4-1 and TRBJ2-1; 10 positions match TRBD2. The germline V gene has CDR1 MGHRA and CDR2 YSYEKL. This CDR3 has 17 amino acids. With V trimmed by 0 bases and J by 2 bases, 4 bases remained unmatched. The CDR3 nucleotides read TGCGCCAGCAGCCAAGAACTAGCGGGAAGAGCCTACAATGAGCAGTTCTTC. Translated: CASSQELAGRAYNEQFF.

This sequence joins TRBV19 and TRBJ1-2; D unclear. The CDR3 sequence is 12 residues long. V was shortened by 5 bases and J by 7 bases, with 11 bases between the two germline ends. The germline V gene has CDR1 LNHDA and CDR2 SQIVND (reference sequence). CDR3 loop: CASSLLSGGYTF. CDR3 sequence (DNA): TGTGCCAGTAGTCTCCTTTCGGGTGGCTACACCTTC.

The V call is TRBV4-1, the J call TRBJ2-5; the match to TRBD2 covers 8 bases. Trimming at V came to 0 bases and at J to 6 bases, leaving 9 bases not matched to a gene. Germline V gives CDR1 MGHRA, CDR2 YSYEKL. The CDR3 runs 16 residues. Written as DNA, the CDR3 is TGCGCCAGCAGCCAAGATTCGTCTAGCGGGCGGAAGACCCAGTACTTC. It translates to CASSQDSSSGRKTQYF.

This clone has more than one count but fewer than ten. Germline and junction disagree at one end, which may indicate a read error. This chain connects TRBV7-9 to TRBJ2-7; no clear D. The CDR3 runs to 15 residues. Germline V CDR1 and CDR2: SEHNR, FQNEAQ (reference sequence). The CDR3 here is CSSSLAAASTYEQYF. The CDR3 DNA sequence: TGTTCCAGCAGCTTAGCCGCCGCCAGTACCTACGAGCAGTACTTC.

The genes are TRBV27 and TRBJ2-3, with TRBD2 identical over 12 bases. The CDR3 is 15 residues long. The V and J ends lost 4 bases and 5 bases, in that order; junction bases with no gene match: 4. Germline V gene data show CDR1 as MNHEY and CDR2 as SMNVEV (reference sequence). In DNA, the CDR3 is TGTGCCAGCAGTTCTTGGACTAGCGGGAAAGATACGCAGTATTTT. Translated: CASSSWTSGKDTQYF.

The chain recombines TRBV19 with TRBJ2-1; possibly TRBD2 for D (5 bases). Looked up from germline, CDR1 is LNHDA and CDR2 is SQIVND (reference sequence). The CDR3 extends over 16 amino acids. V was clipped by 4 bases and J by 0 bases, with 13 bases between them. The CDR3 loop reads CASSKKAEFSYNEQFF. CDR3 nucleotide sequence: TGTGCCAGTAGTAAAAAAGCGGAATTCTCCTACAATGAGCAGTTCTTC.

Concerning this clone: The sample contains more than one DNA sequence encoding this CDR3. The genes are TRBV2 and TRBJ2-7; D might be TRBD2 (5 bases). The CDR3 consists of 14 residues. Trimming removed 7 bases from V and 3 bases from J, with 16 bases in between. Germline V gene sequence: CDR1 SNHLY, CDR2 FYNNEI. DNA for the CDR3: TGTGCCAGCATGTCCGGCGCGGGTAGCTACGAGCAGTACTTC. Protein: CASMSGAGSYEQYF.

V and J are TRBV2 and TRBJ1-5, with D maybe TRBD1 (6 bases). The V and J ends lost 7 bases and 0 bases respectively, with 19 bases between them. The length of the CDR3 is 17 residues. Germline V lookup: CDR1 SNHLY, CDR2 FYNNEI. The CDR3, as DNA: TGTGCCAGCAATGGTCAGGGGAGAGGGTATAGCAATCAGCCCCAGCATTTT. Translated: CASNGQGRGYSNQPQHF.

This rearrangement joins TRBV6-6 to TRBJ2-1, with D uncertain. V was trimmed by 11 bases and J by 6 bases, leaving 11 bases between them. Germline values: CDR1 MNHNY, CDR2 SVGAGI (reference sequence). The CDR3 contains 11 residues. The CDR3, as DNA: TGTGCCTGTATGAGGAGCAATGAGCAGTTCTTC. Translated, it gives CACMRSNEQFF.

The V gene is TRBV15, the J gene TRBJ2-2, with D possibly being TRBD1 (6 bases). The CDR3 loop spans 16 amino acids. CDR1 LNHNV and CDR2 YYDKDF come from the germline V gene (reference sequence). V was clipped by 2 bases and J by 5 bases, with 15 bases between them. The CDR3 is CATSRLDNRVTGELFF. Written as DNA, the CDR3 is TGTGCCACCAGCAGACTCGATAACAGGGTTACCGGGGAGCTGTTTTTT.

V gene TRBV10-3 combines with J gene TRBJ1-2; unclear D gene. V was pared by 3 bases and J by 1 base, with 9 bases between. CDR3 length equals 14 residues. CDR1 ENHRY and CDR2 SYGVKD come from the germline V gene. The CDR3 spells CAISEFTDNYGYTF. CDR3 nucleotides: TGTGCCATCAGTGAATTCACAGATAACTATGGCTACACCTTC.

The V gene is TRBV2, the J gene TRBJ2-1; tentative D call: TRBD2 (5 bases). The CDR3 is 15 amino acids. Trimming took off 2 bases at V and 0 bases at J, with 8 bases between the two ends. Per germline, CDR1 SNHLY and CDR2 FYNNEI. The CDR3 protein is CASSESGSSYNEQFF. The DNA for the CDR3 is TGTGCCAGCAGTGAATCGGGAAGCTCCTACAATGAGCAGTTCTTC.

The rearrangement joins TRBV5-1 to TRBJ2-7, with TRBD2 matching 9 bases. The CDR3 loop spans 16 amino acids. V lost 0 bases and J lost 3; bases outside the gene matches: 7. Germline lookup yields CDR1 SGHRS and CDR2 YFSETQ. The CDR3: CASSLAPSGTSYEQYF. CDR3 bases: TGCGCCAGCAGCTTGGCGCCTAGCGGGACGAGCTACGAGCAGTACTTC. The full variable domain, completed using reference TRBV5-1 and TRBJ2-7, is KAGVTQTPRYLIKTRGQQVTLSCSPISGHRSVSWYQQTPGQGLQFLFEYFSETQRNKGNFPGRFSGRQFSNSRSEMNVSTLELGDSALYLCASSLAPSGTSYEQYFGPGTRLTVT.

The gene calls are TRBV5-1 and TRBJ1-2, with D possibly matching TRBD1 (5 bases). V was cut by 7 bases and J by 4 bases, with 23 bases left in between. Per germline, CDR1 SGHRS and CDR2 YFSETQ. The CDR3 runs to 16 residues. CDR3 nucleotide sequence: TGCGCCAGCTCCGACCCACAGGTCCCTCCCCGCTATGGCTACACCTTC. Residues: CASSDPQVPPRYGYTF.

The chain is built from TRBV30 and TRBJ1-1, with 9 nucleotides matching TRBD1. The junction had 5 bases not matched to a gene; V was cut back by 4 bases and J by 2 bases. CDR1 and CDR2 from the germline V gene are GTSNPN and SVGIG (reference sequence). This CDR3 is 14 amino acids long. The CDR3 loop is CAWIPGQGNTEAFF. The CDR3 DNA follows: TGTGCCTGGATACCGGGACAGGGAAACACTGAAGCTTTCTTT.

This chain links TRBV5-1 with TRBJ2-2; the match to TRBD1 covers 8 bases. Germline V gene sequence: CDR1 SGHRS, CDR2 YFSETQ. The CDR3 sequence is 16 residues long. V dropped 6 bases and J dropped 4; count of bases not matched to a gene: 11. The CDR3 sequence is CASTHTGTGSTGELFF. The CDR3 coding sequence is TGCGCCAGCACCCATACCGGGACAGGAAGCACCGGGGAGCTGTTTTTT. Combining the CDR3 with reference TRBV5-1 and TRBJ2-2 gives the whole variable domain KAGVTQTPRYLIKTRGQQVTLSCSPISGHRSVSWYQQTPGQGLQFLFEYFSETQRNKGNFPGRFSGRQFSNSRSEMNVSTLELGDSALYLCASTHTGTGSTGELFFGEGSRLTVL.

V gene TRBV11-1 combines with J gene TRBJ2-7; TRBD2 matches at 7 bases. V lost 1 base to trimming and J lost 5 bases; unmatched junction nucleotides: 14. Germline V gene data show CDR1 as SGHAT and CDR2 as FQDESV (reference sequence). CDR3 length: 17 residues. The CDR3 nucleotides are TGTGCCAGCAGCTTAGGTAGGCACCGCGGGAGCGTCGACGAGCAGTACTTC. This gives the protein CASSLGRHRGSVDEQYF. Drawing the rest from reference TRBV11-1 and TRBJ2-7, the complete variable domain is EAEVAQSPRYKITEKSQAVAFWCDPISGHATLYWYRQILGQGPELLVQFQDESVVDDSQLPKDRFSAERLKGVDSTLKIQPAELGDSAMYLCASSLGRHRGSVDEQYFGPGTRLTVT.

This clone has only a few counts. The CDR3 here is CASSYWASTDTQYF. CDR3 coding DNA: TGTGCCAGCAGTTACTGGGCGAGCACAGATACGCAGTATTTT. The chain uses TRBV6-5 and TRBJ2-3; D not resolved. The CDR3 contains 14 residues. Trimming left V 1 base short and J 0 bases short, with 5 bases between. Germline loops: CDR1 MNHEY, CDR2 SVGAGI.

This chain connects TRBV30 to TRBJ1-5, with D tentatively TRBD1 (5 bases). This CDR3 region has 13 residues. Trimming left V 4 bases short and J 4 bases short, with 11 bases between. Germline V gene lookup returns CDR1 GTSNPN and CDR2 SVGIG (reference sequence). The CDR3 nucleotides are TGTGCCTGGAACCCAGGGTTGAATCAGCCCCAGCATTTT. Translating gives CAWNPGLNQPQHF.

This chain uses TRBV4-1 with TRBJ1-2; D unresolved. Between the trimmed V and J ends, which lost 0 bases and 7 bases, there was a span of 9 bases. Germline-derived CDR1 and CDR2 are MGHRA and YSYEKL. This CDR3 spans 13 amino acids. In DNA, the CDR3 is TGCGCCAGCAGCCAAGATGGATGGGCTGGCTACACCTTC. This encodes CASSQDGWAGYTF.

The chain joins TRBV12-5 to TRBJ1-5, with TRBD1 matching 7 bases. CDR1 and CDR2 (germline): LGHNT, FRNRAP. V lost 1 base to trimming and J lost 1 base; unmatched junction nucleotides: 7. CDR3 size: 17 residues. The CDR3 protein is CASGLARDSESNQPQHF. The CDR3 DNA reads as TGTGCTAGTGGTTTGGCACGGGACAGCGAAAGCAATCAGCCCCAGCATTTT. Drawing the rest from reference TRBV12-5 and TRBJ1-5, the complete variable domain is DARVTQTPRHKVTEMGQEVTMRCQPILGHNTVFWYRQTMMQGLELLAYFRNRAPLDDSGMPKDRFSAEMPDATLATLKIQPSEPRDSAVYFCASGLARDSESNQPQHFGDGTRLSIL.

This CDR3 reads CASSEVAGGGHYGYTF. In nucleotides, the CDR3 is TGTGCCAGCAGTGAAGTAGCAGGGGGCGGCCACTATGGCTACACCTTC. This chain links TRBV2 with TRBJ1-2; 8 nucleotides line up with TRBD1. The germline gives CDR1 SNHLY, CDR2 FYNNEI. There are 16 residues in the CDR3. V was clipped by 1 base and J by 3 bases; unmatched bases: 7. Full variable domain (missing parts from reference TRBV2 and TRBJ1-2): EPEVTQTPSHQVTQMGQEVILRCVPISNHLYFYWYRQILGQKVEFLVSFYNNEISEKSEIFDDQFSVERPDGSNFTLKIRSTKLEDSAMYFCASSEVAGGGHYGYTFGSGTRLTVV.

This chain links TRBV11-2 with TRBJ1-1; D gene ambiguous. The germline CDR1 and CDR2 sequences are SGHAT and FQNNGV. Trimming took 5 bases from V and 2 from J, leaving 9 bases between them. The CDR3 length is 13 residues. This CDR3 is CASSKTLNTEAFF. The CDR3 coding sequence is TGTGCCAGCAGCAAGACACTCAACACTGAAGCTTTCTTT.

This clone appeared a single time. CDR3 protein: CASSLGADYEQYF. DNA of the CDR3: TGTGCCAGCAGCTTAGGGGCTGACTACGAGCAGTACTTC. The V call is TRBV7-9, the J call TRBJ2-7; D is unclear. The V gene's germline CDR1 is SEHNR and CDR2 FQNEAQ (reference sequence). The V end lost 1 base, the J end lost 3 bases, and 7 bases lay between the germline ends. CDR3 length: 13 amino acids.

The V call is TRBV27, the J call TRBJ2-1; 11 nucleotides line up with TRBD2. Germline V lookup: CDR1 MNHEY, CDR2 SMNVEV (reference sequence). V lost 6 bases, J lost 7 bases, and 11 bases stayed unmatched. The CDR3 is made up of 16 amino acids. The CDR3 sequence is CASRNLAGGPQNEQFF. The DNA of the CDR3 is TGTGCCAGCAGGAACTTAGCGGGAGGGCCGCAGAATGAGCAGTTCTTC.

V is TRBV6-1 and J is TRBJ2-5; 14 nucleotides agree with TRBD2. This CDR3 contains 18 residues. J lost 5 bases, V lost 0 bases, and 8 bases had no gene match. Germline values: CDR1 MNHNS, CDR2 SASEGT. CDR3 bases: TGTGCCAGCAGTGAAGCTAGGGGACTAGCGGGAGTAAGGGAGACCCAGTACTTC. This codes for CASSEARGLAGVRETQYF.

J is TRBJ2-2 and V is TRBV4-1; TRBD1 agrees at 7 bases. The V gene's germline CDR1 is MGHRA and CDR2 YSYEKL. The CDR3 is 16 amino acids. The ends lost 3 bases at V and 6 bases at J; junction bases unmatched: 10. Written as DNA, the CDR3 is TGCGCCAGCAGCCATAAACAGGGGTTTGGGGCCGGGGAGCTGTTTTTT. Protein product: CASSHKQGFGAGELFF.

The chain recombines TRBV5-5 with TRBJ2-1, with 9 bases lining up with TRBD2. The V segment lost 1 base and the J segment 6 bases; nucleotides outside the gene matches: 11. The CDR3 runs 17 residues. Germline-derived CDR1 and CDR2 are SGHKS and YYEKEE (reference sequence). CDR3 DNA: TGTGCCAGCAGCTTGTGGGGGTTAGCGGGAGCAACCAATGAGCAGTTCTTC. Protein sequence: CASSLWGLAGATNEQFF.

The chain combines TRBV4-2 with TRBJ2-7; the match to TRBD2 covers 14 bases. The trim removed 5 bases at V and 0 bases at J, leaving 6 bases unmatched. Germline assignment: CDR1 LGHNA and CDR2 YNFKEQ. The CDR3 sequence is 17 residues long. CDR3 in amino acids: CASSRGLAGDSSYEQYF. In DNA, the CDR3 is TGTGCCAGCAGCAGGGGACTAGCGGGAGACAGCTCCTACGAGCAGTACTTC.

This clone came up once. The CDR3 region has the DNA TGTGCCAGAAGCTCAGGGACAGGGGATGGCTACACCTTC. Amino acids: CARSSGTGDGYTF. The chain uses TRBV5-3 and TRBJ1-2, with 10 bases that match TRBD1. TRBV5-3 is an ORF, and what it does is uncertain. The CDR3 runs to 13 residues. The V and J ends lost 3 bases and 6 bases, in that order; junction bases with no gene match: 2.

CDR3 sequence: CSVASGEPNNEQFF. The CDR3 DNA reads as TGCAGCGTGGCCAGCGGGGAACCTAACAATGAGCAGTTCTTC. This chain uses TRBV29-1 with TRBJ2-1; 7 bases are a match to TRBD2. V dropped 6 bases and J dropped 5; count of bases not matched to a gene: 10. The CDR3 sequence is 14 residues long. The V gene's germline CDR1 is SQVTM and CDR2 ANQGSEA.